This T cell receptor (beta chain) was documented in a study of a mutant IDH1 vaccine in newly diagnosed glioma. Whole-study context: Investigators started vaccination 4-6 weeks after radiotherapy alone, or with temozolomide cycles. Most patients had radiochemotherapy with temozolomide before enrollment; others had one alone.

The time point denotes: week 23, last vaccination. Every single dose of the vaccine, 300 ug of mutant IDH1 20-mer peptide, came with topical imiquimod. Of note for this clone: Its specificity is unknown.

The germline V and J ends were trimmed by 1 base and 8 bases, with 12 bases remaining between them. Germline V gene lookup returns CDR1 SEHNR and CDR2 FQNEAQ (reference sequence). This CDR3 is 14 amino acids long. Method: immunoSEQ multiplex PCR; TCRdb's copy keeps in-frame clones and lacks some. The sample lists about 38,000 clones, 81% occurring once. The specimen was PBMCs, collected from a glioma patient whose treatment included an IDH1 peptide vaccine. This TCR came from a man aged 35-49 years with glioma. This chain links TRBV7-9 with TRBJ2-1; D might be TRBD1 or TRBD2, each matching 7 bases. The CDR3 protein is CASSLDRGGDEQFF. DNA for the CDR3: TGTGCCAGCAGCTTAGACAGGGGAGGGGATGAGCAGTTCTTC.